This T cell receptor (beta chain) was sequenced in a study of CD8 T cells in ankylosing spondylitis. Overall study results and limits: Some motif variants were previously reported in reactive arthritis synovial fluid and blood. Disease-linked clones were CD8+ and relatively rare in peripheral blood. Within ankylosing spondylitis blood, a TCR beta motif made up of seven to nine highly homologous variants appeared to be characteristic. The study looked at matched synovial fluid samples from ankylosing spondylitis patients. Disease-linked clones were reported to be significantly enriched there.

About this clonotype itself: Antigen unknown.

5'-RACE, quantitative and with molecular barcodes, yielded the TCR beta libraries. TCRdb processed the 5' RACE reads anew with MiXCR; each CDR3 protein has one entry. In the table there are about 390,000 distinct CDR3 sequences, more than 20% of which are singletons. This CDR3 has 15 residues. With 1 base removed from V and 0 bases from J, the gap between germline ends came to 8 bases. CDR1 SGDLS and CDR2 YYNGEE come from the germline V gene. The sample was blood, either unsorted or a sorted T cell fraction (not recorded which). The TCR was taken from a male donor with ankylosing spondylitis. This chain uses TRBV9 with TRBJ1-5; D remains ambiguous. In DNA form, the CDR3 reads TGTGCCAGCAGCGTATTTGCCGATAGCAATCAGCCCCAGCATTTT. Translating gives CASSVFADSNQPQHF. The full variable domain, its missing parts supplied by reference TRBV9 and TRBJ1-5, is DSGVTQTPKHLITATGQRVTLRCSPRSGDLSVYWYQQSLDQGLQFLIQYYNGEERAKGNILERFSAQQFPDLHSELNLSSLELGDSALYFCASSVFADSNQPQHFGDGTRLSIL.